The 4 T cell receptor beta chains presented below share a single source sample, sequenced in a study of blood T cell repertoires in COVID-19 (dated by TCRdb to 2020 to 2022). The library was obtained by the immunoSEQ multiplex PCR assay. Sourced from immuneACCESS, this table was stored by TCRdb with only in-frame sequences that have V and J called. A share of the clones is absent; for the studies checked, an unresolved V gene accounts for under half, and the remainder has no known explanation. This sample has a few hundred thousand clones in its table, and approximately 87% of those were observed once. Of the sample, roughly a tenth is held by the ten largest clones. Input material: PBMCs or T cells enriched from blood (not recorded which). The receptors were sampled from a woman in her fifties or sixties who had recovered from COVID-19.

The J gene is TRBJ1-3, the V gene TRBV11-2; no definite D call. V gave up 5 bases and J gave up 5 bases, with 7 bases separating them. Germline V gene lookup returns CDR1 SGHAT and CDR2 FQNNGV. The CDR3 consists of 12 residues. CDR3: CASSARRNTIYF. CDR3 coding DNA: TGTGCCAGCAGCGCGCGTAGAAACACCATATATTTT.

V and J are TRBV4-3 and TRBJ1-3; D might be TRBD1 (6 bases). CDR3 length: 18 amino acids. Trimming shortened V by 0 bases and J by 0 bases, and 15 bases separated the two germline ends. CDR1 LGHNA and CDR2 YSLEER come from the germline V gene. The CDR3: CASSQDWGGESSGNTIYF. The CDR3 DNA is TGCGCCAGCAGCCAAGATTGGGGGGGCGAGAGCTCTGGAAACACCATATATTTT.

This chain connects TRBV7-9 to TRBJ1-4; D is ambiguous. CDR3 size: 16 residues. Germline loops: CDR1 SEHNR, CDR2 FQNEAQ (reference sequence). With 0 bases removed from V and 8 bases from J, the gap between germline ends came to 16 bases. The CDR3 coding sequence is TGTGCCAGCAGCTTAGCTGTGGGCAGCAGGCTAGAAAAACTGTTTTTT. Its translation: CASSLAVGSRLEKLFF.

This chain uses TRBV4-3 with TRBJ2-1; 11 bases line up with TRBD2. V dropped 1 base and J dropped 9; count of bases not matched to a gene: 23. The CDR3 has 21 amino acids. CDR1 and CDR2 (germline): LGHNA, YSLEER. This CDR3 reads CASSQGWLTSGEARSPAEQFF. Written as DNA, the CDR3 is TGCGCCAGCAGCCAAGGTTGGTTGACTAGCGGGGAAGCAAGATCCCCAGCTGAGCAGTTCTTC.